This TCR beta chain was identified during a study of blood T cell repertoires in COVID-19. The wider study: The analysed material was cDNA or gDNA that came from T cells, B-cell-depleted T cells, or PBMCs.

Assay used: immunoSEQ multiplex PCR; TCRdb lists only in-frame clones, some missing. Seen here are approximately 58,000 clones, roughly nine tenths observed once, and the top ten hold 3.1%. Germline V CDR1 and CDR2: LNHNV, YYDKDF (reference sequence). The CDR3 is made up of 18 amino acids. V trimming: 6 bases; J trimming: 6 bases; junction bases outside the gene matches: 15. Sequencing was carried out using peripheral blood. The TCR was taken from a human donor in a cohort sampled during active COVID-19. The gene calls are TRBV15 and TRBJ2-2; TRBD2 agrees at 11 bases. DNA of the CDR3: TGTGCCACCAGTCCCAAAGGGAGCACTAGCGGGAGATCCGGGGAGCTGTTTTTT. Residues: CATSPKGSTSGRSGELFF.